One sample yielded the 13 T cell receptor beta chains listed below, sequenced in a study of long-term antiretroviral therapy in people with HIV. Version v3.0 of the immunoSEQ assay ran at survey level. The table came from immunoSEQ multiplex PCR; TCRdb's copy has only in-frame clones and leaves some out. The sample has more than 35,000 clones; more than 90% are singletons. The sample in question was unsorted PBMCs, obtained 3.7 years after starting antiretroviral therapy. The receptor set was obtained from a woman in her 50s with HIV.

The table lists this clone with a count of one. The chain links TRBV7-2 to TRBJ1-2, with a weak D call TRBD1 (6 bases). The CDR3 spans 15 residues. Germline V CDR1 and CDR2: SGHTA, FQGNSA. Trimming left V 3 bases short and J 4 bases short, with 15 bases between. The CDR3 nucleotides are TGTGCCAGCAGCTTTGTCGAGGGGGGGGGCTATGGCTACACCTTC. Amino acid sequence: CASSFVEGGGYGYTF. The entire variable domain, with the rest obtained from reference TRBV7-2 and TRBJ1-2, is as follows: GAGVSQSPSNKVTEKGKDVELRCDPISGHTALYWYRQSLGQGLEFLIYFQGNSAPDKSGLPSDRFSAERTGGSVSTLTIQRTQQEDSAVYLCASSFVEGGGYGYTFGSGTRLTVV.

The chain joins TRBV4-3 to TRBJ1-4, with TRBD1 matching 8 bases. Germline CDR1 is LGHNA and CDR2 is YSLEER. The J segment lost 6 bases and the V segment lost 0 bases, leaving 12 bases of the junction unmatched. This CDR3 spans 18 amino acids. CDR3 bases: TGCGCCAGCAGCCAAGATTTGGCAGGGGGCCTGCTGGATGAAAAACTGTTTTTT. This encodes CASSQDLAGGLLDEKLFF.

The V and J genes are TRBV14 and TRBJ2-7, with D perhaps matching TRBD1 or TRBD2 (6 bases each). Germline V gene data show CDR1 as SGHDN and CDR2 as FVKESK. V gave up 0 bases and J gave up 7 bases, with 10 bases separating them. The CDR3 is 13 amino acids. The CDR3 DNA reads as TGTGCCAGCAGCCAAGAATTAGGGGGGGAGCAGTACTTC. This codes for CASSQELGGEQYF.

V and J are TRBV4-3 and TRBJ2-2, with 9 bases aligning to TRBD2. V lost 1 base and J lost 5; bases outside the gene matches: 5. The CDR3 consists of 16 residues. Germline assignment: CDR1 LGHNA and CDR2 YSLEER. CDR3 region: CASSQGAGGPTGELFF. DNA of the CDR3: TGCGCCAGCAGCCAAGGGGCGGGGGGGCCGACCGGGGAGCTGTTTTTT.

The CDR3 is CASSPGTDNQPQHF. CDR3 nucleotides: TGTGCCAGTAGTCCAGGGACAGATAATCAGCCCCAGCATTTT. The chain uses TRBV19 and TRBJ1-5; TRBD1 agrees at 7 bases. CDR1 and CDR2 from the germline V gene are LNHDA and SQIVND (reference sequence). CDR3 length: 14 residues. J lost 4 bases, V lost 5 bases, and 5 bases had no gene match.

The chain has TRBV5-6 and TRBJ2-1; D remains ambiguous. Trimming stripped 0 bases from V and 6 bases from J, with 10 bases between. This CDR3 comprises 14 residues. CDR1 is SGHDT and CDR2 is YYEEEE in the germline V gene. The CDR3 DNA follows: TGTGCCAGCAGCTTGGGAGTTGCCCCCAATGAGCAGTTCTTC. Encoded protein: CASSLGVAPNEQFF.

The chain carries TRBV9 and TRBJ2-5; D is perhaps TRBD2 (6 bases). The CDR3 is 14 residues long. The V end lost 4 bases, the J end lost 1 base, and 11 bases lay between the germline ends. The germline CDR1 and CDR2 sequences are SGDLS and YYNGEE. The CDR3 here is CASSSGLPQETQYF. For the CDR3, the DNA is TGTGCCAGCAGCTCTGGACTACCCCAAGAGACCCAGTACTTC.

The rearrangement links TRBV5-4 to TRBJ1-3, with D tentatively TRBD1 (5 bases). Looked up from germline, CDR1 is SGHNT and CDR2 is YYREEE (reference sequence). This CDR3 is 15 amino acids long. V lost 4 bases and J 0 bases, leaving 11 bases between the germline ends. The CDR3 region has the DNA TGTGCCAGCAGCGTGACAGCTTTCTCTGGAAACACCATATATTTT. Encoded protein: CASSVTAFSGNTIYF.

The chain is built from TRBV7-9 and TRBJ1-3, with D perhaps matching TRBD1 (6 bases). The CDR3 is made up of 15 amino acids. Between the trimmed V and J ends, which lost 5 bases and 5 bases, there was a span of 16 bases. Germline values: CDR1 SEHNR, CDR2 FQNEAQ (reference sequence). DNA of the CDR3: TGTGCCAGCAGCCCCCCGGGACAACAGCGAAACACCATATATTTT. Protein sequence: CASSPPGQQRNTIYF.

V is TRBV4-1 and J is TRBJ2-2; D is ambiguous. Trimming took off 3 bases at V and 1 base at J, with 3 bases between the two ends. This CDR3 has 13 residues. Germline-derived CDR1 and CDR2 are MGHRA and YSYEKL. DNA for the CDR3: TGCGCCAGCAGCCACTTGAACACCGGGGAGCTGTTTTTT. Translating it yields CASSHLNTGELFF.

The CDR3 protein is CSVEGLGNEQFF. The CDR3 bases are TGCAGCGTTGAAGGACTGGGGAATGAGCAGTTCTTC. This chain links TRBV29-1 with TRBJ2-1, with D uncertain. V was shortened by 1 base and J by 7 bases, with 8 bases between the two germline ends. The CDR3 has 12 amino acids. CDR1 SQVTM and CDR2 ANQGSEA come from the germline V gene.

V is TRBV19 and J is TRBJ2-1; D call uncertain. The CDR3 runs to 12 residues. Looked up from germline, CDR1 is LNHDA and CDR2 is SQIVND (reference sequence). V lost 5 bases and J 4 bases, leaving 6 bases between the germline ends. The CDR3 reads CASSPGYNEQFF. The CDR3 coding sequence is TGTGCCAGTAGTCCCGGTTACAATGAGCAGTTCTTC.

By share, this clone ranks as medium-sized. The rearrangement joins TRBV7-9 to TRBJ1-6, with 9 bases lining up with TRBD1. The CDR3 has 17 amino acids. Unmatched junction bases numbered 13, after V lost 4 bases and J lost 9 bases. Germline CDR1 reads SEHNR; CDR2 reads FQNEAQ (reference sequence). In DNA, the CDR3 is TGTGCCAGCAGCTCTCACAATAAACAGGGGGCTTCTTCACCCCTCCACTTT. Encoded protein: CASSSHNKQGASSPLHF.